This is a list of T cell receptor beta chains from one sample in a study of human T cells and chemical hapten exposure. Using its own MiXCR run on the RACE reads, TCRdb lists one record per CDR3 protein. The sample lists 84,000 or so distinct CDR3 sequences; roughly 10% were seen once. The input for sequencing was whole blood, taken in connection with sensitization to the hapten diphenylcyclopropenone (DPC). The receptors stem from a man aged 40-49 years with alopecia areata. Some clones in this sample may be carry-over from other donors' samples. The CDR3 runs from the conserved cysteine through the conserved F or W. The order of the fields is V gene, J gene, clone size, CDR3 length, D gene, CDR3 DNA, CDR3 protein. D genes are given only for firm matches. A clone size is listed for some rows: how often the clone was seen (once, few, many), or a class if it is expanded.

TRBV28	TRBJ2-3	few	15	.	TGTGCCAGCAGTTTACCTTTAGGACTTTTGGATACGCAGTATTTT	CASSLPLGLLDTQYF
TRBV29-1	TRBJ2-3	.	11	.	TGCAGCGTTGGCAGCACAGATACGCAGTATTTT	CSVGSTDTQYF
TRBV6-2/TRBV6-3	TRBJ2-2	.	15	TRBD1	TGTGCCAGCAGTATCCACGGACAGGGAATCGGGGAGCTGTTTTTT	CASSIHGQGIGELFF
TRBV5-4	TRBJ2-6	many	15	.	TGTGCCAGCAGCGTACAGGGTTCCGGGGCCAACGTCCTGACTTTC	CASSVQGSGANVLTF
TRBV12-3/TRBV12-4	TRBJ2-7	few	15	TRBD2	TGTGCCAGCAGCCTTGGGACTAGCGGAACCTACGAGCAGTACTTC	CASSLGTSGTYEQYF
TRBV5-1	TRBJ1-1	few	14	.	TGCGCCAGCAGCGGGGGCACAGCCAACACTGAAGCTTTCTTT	CASSGGTANTEAFF
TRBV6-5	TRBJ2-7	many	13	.	TGTGCCAGCATGTGGCAGGGATCCTACGAGCAGTACTTC	CASMWQGSYEQYF
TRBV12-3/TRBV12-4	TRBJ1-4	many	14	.	TGTGCCAGCACCCAAGAGTGGCGGAGTGAAAAACTGTTTTTT	CASTQEWRSEKLFF
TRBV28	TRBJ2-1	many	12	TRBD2	TGTGCCAGCAGTTACCCAGCGGGAGACCAGTTCTTC	CASSYPAGDQFF
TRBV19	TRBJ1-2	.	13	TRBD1	TGTGCCAGTAGTGCCACAGGGGGCTATGGCTACACCTTC	CASSATGGYGYTF
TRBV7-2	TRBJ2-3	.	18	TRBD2	TGTGCCAGCAGCGGTCGGACTAGCGGGCGTATTAGCACAGATACGCAGTATTTT	CASSGRTSGRISTDTQYF
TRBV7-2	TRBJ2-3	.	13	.	TGTGCCAGCAGCTTTGTAGAGGCAGATACGCAGTATTTT	CASSFVEADTQYF
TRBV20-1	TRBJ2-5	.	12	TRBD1	TGCAGTGCATCGGACAGGGGGGAGACCCAGTACTTC	CSASDRGETQYF
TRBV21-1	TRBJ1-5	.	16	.	TGTGCCAGCAGCAAAGGTCTTCCGCCGCCGGGGCAGCCCCAGCATTTT	CASSKGLPPPGQPQHF